One and the same sample provided the 5 T cell receptor beta chains below, sequenced in a study of CXCR3-negative and CXCR3-positive naive CD8 T cells. 5' RACE with UMI labels generated the TRB cDNA libraries. After re-calling the 5' RACE reads, TCRdb lists one entry per CDR3 protein, DNA absent. The sample shows 100,000 to 150,000 distinct CDR3 sequences, and 0.29% sits with its ten largest clones. What was sequenced was naive CXCR3- CD8+ T cells from blood. Subset in this sample: CD45RO-CCR7+CD27+CD95- naive CD8+ T cells lacking CXCR3 (TNR3-). Source of these receptors: a human donor in good health. Some clones in this sample may be carry-over from other donors' samples.

This rearrangement joins TRBV19 to TRBJ2-7; TCRdb reports TRBD1, a call that lacks DNA to check it against. The CDR3 is made up of 13 amino acids. The germline gives CDR1 LNHDA, CDR2 SQIVND (reference sequence). The CDR3 spells CASSIEGTAEQYF.

This chain links TRBV10-1 with TRBJ2-7. From germline, CDR1 is WNHNN and CDR2 SYGVQD (reference sequence). This CDR3 spans 14 amino acids. CDR3 residues: CASSEDTTSYEQYF.

The chain joins TRBV11-3 to TRBJ2-1; TCRdb calls TRBD2, which cannot be checked without DNA. CDR1 SGHNT and CDR2 YENEEA come from the germline V gene. CDR3 length equals 15 residues. Here the CDR3 reads CASSLDQGRRNEQFF.

This chain links TRBV29-1 with TRBJ2-1; the TCRdb call, TRBD1, lacks DNA for checking. The CDR3 length is 15 residues. Germline values: CDR1 SQVTM, CDR2 ANQGSEA. CDR3 loop: CSVLGTVGASNEQFF.

This sequence joins TRBV20-1 and TRBJ2-7; TCRdb's D call, TRBD2, is unchecked because there is no DNA. The germline V gene encodes CDR1 DFQATT and CDR2 SNEGSKA (reference sequence). The CDR3 covers 19 residues. The CDR3 reads CSARPGTAKPGTSFYEQYF.